The present T cell receptor beta chain was sequenced within a study of cytomegalovirus exposure and HLA in healthy donors. Looking at the study overall: About 85 million unique TCRs from HLA-typed donors were held in an early release of data. Broader study findings: Listed as cytomegalovirus-associated were 150 or so TCR beta chains. Later on, an analysis tied 15,000 to 20,000 TCR beta sequences to HLA alleles at 0.05 false discovery rate.

For this clone: The antigen remains unidentified.

PCR employed 60 Vbeta and 13 Jbeta primers. Clones were read by immunoSEQ multiplex PCR, and TCRdb kept only the in-frame ones, dropping some. Among 150,000 to 200,000 clones listed, about 76% were seen once. The CDR3 runs to 14 residues. Germline CDR1 reads SGHRS; CDR2 reads YFSETQ. J was trimmed by 5 bases and V by 6 bases; bases with no gene match: 10. This chain uses TRBV5-1 with TRBJ1-1, with 7 bases aligning to TRBD1. The sample consisted of PBMCs. The origin of this receptor is a male donor in good health and CMV-seropositive. CDR3 nucleotide sequence: TGCGCCAGCACACCAGGGGGTGGGACGACTGAAGCTTTCTTT. Encoded protein: CASTPGGGTTEAFF.